Listed here are 31 T cell receptor beta chains from one sample, sequenced in a study of beta chain features in type 1 diabetes. Since all of the isolated RNA was reverse transcribed, expressed TCRB transcripts were what got sequenced. Clones were sequenced by immunoSEQ multiplex PCR, and TCRdb holds only the in-frame ones, with some missing. Counted here are more than 95,000 clones, roughly 17% occurring once; the ten biggest clones make up around 2.5%. Points from the study as a whole: Among patients with Type 1 diabetes, TCRB CDR3s were moderately but significantly shorter in every one of the four CD4+ subsets.

These receptors are not linked to any known antigen. The sequencing input was central memory CD4+ T cells from blood. These TCRs come from a man aged 18 to 29 with type 1 diabetes.

The chain combines TRBV30 with TRBJ1-1; the match to TRBD1 covers 7 bases. The V gene end was trimmed by 7 bases and the J gene end by 3 bases; junction bases not matched to a gene: 11. CDR3 length: 14 residues. From germline, CDR1 is GTSNPN and CDR2 SVGIG (reference sequence). The CDR3 DNA reads TGTGCCTTAACAAAAGGGGGCCTGGACACTGAAGCTTTCTTT. Translated, it gives CALTKGGLDTEAFF.

This clone was counted a few times. The chain carries TRBV29-1 and TRBJ2-4, with D tentatively TRBD1 or TRBD2 (5 bases each). CDR1 is SQVTM and CDR2 is ANQGSEA in the germline V gene. V lost 4 bases and J 7 bases, leaving 11 bases between the germline ends. The CDR3 runs 12 residues. The CDR3 protein is CSVVGATNIQYF. CDR3 DNA: TGCAGCGTTGTCGGGGCTACCAACATTCAGTACTTC.

The rearrangement links TRBV4-2 to TRBJ2-2; 9 bases agree with TRBD2. J gave up 0 bases and V 1 base, and 9 bases lay outside the gene matches. Per the germline V gene, CDR1 is LGHNA and CDR2 is YNFKEQ. This CDR3 comprises 19 residues. The CDR3 DNA sequence: TGTGCCAGCAGCCAAGGACTAGCGGAGCTCGCTACGAACACCGGGGAGCTGTTTTTT. Amino acid sequence: CASSQGLAELATNTGELFF.

The genes are TRBV7-2 and TRBJ2-2, with TRBD1 as a possible D gene (6 bases). Germline values: CDR1 SGHTA, CDR2 FQGNSA. This CDR3 region has 14 residues. The V gene lost 3 bases and the J gene lost 6 bases, with 11 bases spanning the gap. CDR3 loop: CASSFDRSAGELFF. Written as DNA, the CDR3 is TGTGCCAGCAGCTTCGACAGGTCGGCCGGGGAGCTGTTTTTT.

This clone was seen a few times. The same CDR3 arises from other DNA sequences in this sample as well. CDR3 in amino acids: CAWSAGETQYF. The DNA of the CDR3 is TGTGCCTGGAGTGCCGGAGAGACCCAGTACTTC. This rearrangement joins TRBV30 to TRBJ2-5, with D hard to call. Trimming cost V 1 base and J 4 bases, with 4 bases left between them. CDR1 and CDR2 from the germline V gene are GTSNPN and SVGIG (reference sequence). CDR3 length equals 11 residues.

The rearrangement uses TRBV28 and TRBJ2-5, with a weak D call TRBD2 (5 bases). CDR1 and CDR2 from the germline V gene are MDHEN and SYDVKM. The CDR3 is 13 residues long. V dropped 2 bases and J dropped 2 bases, with 6 bases sitting between them. The CDR3 spells CASSLRGQETQYF. The CDR3 nucleotides read TGTGCCAGCAGTTTACGGGGTCAAGAGACCCAGTACTTC.

This clone was found once. This rearrangement joins TRBV11-2 to TRBJ1-1; maybe TRBD1 (5 bases). The CDR3 has 14 residues. Trimming pared 3 bases from V and 3 bases from J, leaving 11 bases between. Germline CDR1 and CDR2: SGHAT and FQNNGV. The CDR3 region is CASSFQGSYTEAFF. For the CDR3, the DNA is TGTGCCAGCAGCTTTCAGGGATCGTACACTGAAGCTTTCTTT.

This chain uses TRBV19 with TRBJ1-6, with D possibly matching TRBD1 (5 bases). V shed 8 bases and J shed 8 bases, with 16 bases lying between them. The CDR3 consists of 14 residues. The germline V gene encodes CDR1 LNHDA and CDR2 SQIVND (reference sequence). The CDR3 DNA sequence: TGTGCCAGTTCCAGGGATAGCCGGGATTCACCCCTCCACTTT. This codes for CASSRDSRDSPLHF.

This clone was seen at least ten times. The genes are TRBV5-1 and TRBJ2-5; tentatively, D is TRBD2 (6 bases). Trimming stripped 1 base from V and 3 bases from J, with 10 bases between. CDR1 and CDR2 (germline): SGHRS, YFSETQ. This CDR3 is built from 14 residues. In DNA, the CDR3 is TGCGCCAGCAGCTTGCAAGTAGCGGAAGAGACCCAGTACTTC. It yields the protein CASSLQVAEETQYF.

The chain has TRBV29-1 and TRBJ1-2, with D possibly being TRBD1 (6 bases). The CDR3 runs 14 residues. Germline assignment: CDR1 SQVTM and CDR2 ANQGSEA. V lost 2 bases and J lost 5, with 15 bases in between. CDR3 protein: CSVESGEGDYGYTF. The DNA of the CDR3 is TGCAGCGTTGAAAGCGGCGAGGGGGATTATGGCTACACCTTC.

The V and J genes are TRBV11-1 and TRBJ1-1; the D gene is possibly TRBD1 (6 bases). The V gene lost 0 bases and the J gene lost 9 bases, with 14 bases spanning the gap. Germline V gives CDR1 SGHAT, CDR2 FQDESV (reference sequence). This CDR3 has 14 amino acids. The CDR3 loop reads CASSLAGDTQKAFF. The DNA for the CDR3 is TGTGCCAGCAGCTTAGCTGGGGACACCCAGAAAGCTTTCTTT. The variable domain in full, with the rest retrieved from reference TRBV11-1 and TRBJ1-1, is EAEVAQSPRYKITEKSQAVAFWCDPISGHATLYWYRQILGQGPELLVQFQDESVVDDSQLPKDRFSAERLKGVDSTLKIQPAELGDSAMYLCASSLAGDTQKAFFGQGTRLTVV.

The chain is built from TRBV27 and TRBJ2-1; D unclear. CDR3 length equals 16 residues. Germline V CDR1 and CDR2: MNHEY, SMNVEV (reference sequence). Trimming shortened V by 6 bases and J by 0 bases, and 15 bases separated the two germline ends. CDR3 sequence (DNA): TGTGCCAGCAGCCCTTCCCCGTTAAGCTCCTACAATGAGCAGTTCTTC. This translates into CASSPSPLSSYNEQFF.

This clone was picked up a small number of times. This chain links TRBV23-1 with TRBJ2-5, with a possible D match to TRBD1 (6 bases). TRBV23-1 is marked as an open reading frame, function uncertain. The ends were cut back, 0 bases at V and 2 bases at J, with 16 bases in the middle. The CDR3 runs to 17 residues. Here the CDR3 DNA reads TGCGCCAGCAGTCAATCGATCAAACCGACAGGTCAAGAGACCCAGTACTTC. It encodes CASSQSIKPTGQETQYF.

This clone has a count of ten or more. The chain carries TRBV29-1 and TRBJ2-5; D remains ambiguous. V lost 2 bases and J 4 bases, leaving 8 bases between the germline ends. Germline V gene data show CDR1 as SQVTM and CDR2 as ANQGSEA. CDR3 length: 12 amino acids. The CDR3 spells CSVELLGETQYF. The CDR3 DNA reads as TGCAGCGTTGAACTTCTGGGAGAGACCCAGTACTTC.

The J gene is TRBJ2-3, the V gene TRBV30; 13 bases match TRBD2. The CDR3 totals 16 residues. With 5 bases clipped from V and 1 base from J, the junction kept 6 bases outside the gene matches. The germline V gene has CDR1 GTSNPN and CDR2 SVGIG (reference sequence). The CDR3 DNA reads TGTGCCTGGGGCCCGGGACTAGCGGGGCGCACAGATACGCAGTATTTT. Translation gives CAWGPGLAGRTDTQYF.

The genes are TRBV19 and TRBJ2-1, with a possible D match to TRBD1 (6 bases). Per germline, CDR1 LNHDA and CDR2 SQIVND (reference sequence). The CDR3 length is 14 residues. V shed 7 bases and J shed 8 bases, with 18 bases lying between them. Here the CDR3 reads CASIPRGRRDEQFF. As DNA, the CDR3 is TGTGCCAGTATCCCCAGGGGTCGACGCGATGAGCAGTTCTTC.

The genes are TRBV5-4 and TRBJ2-3; 11 positions match TRBD2. The CDR3 is 15 amino acids. J gave up 1 base and V 3 bases, and 1 base lay outside the gene matches. The germline CDR1 and CDR2 sequences are SGHNT and YYREEE (reference sequence). DNA for the CDR3: TGTGCCAGCAGCTCACTAGCGGGGGGCACAGATACGCAGTATTTT. This encodes CASSSLAGGTDTQYF.

Ten or more counts support this clone. Distinct nucleotide sequences in the sample also encode this CDR3. This chain joins TRBV4-2 and TRBJ2-5, with D possibly TRBD2 on 5 matching bases. V lost 4 bases and J 1 base, leaving 13 bases between the germline ends. There are 15 residues in the CDR3. The germline CDR1 and CDR2 sequences are LGHNA and YNFKEQ. CDR3 bases: TGTGCCAGCAGCCCCCTAAGCGGTCGCCAAGAGACCCAGTACTTC. This sequence encodes CASSPLSGRQETQYF.

The rearrangement links TRBV7-9 to TRBJ2-5; 7 positions agree with TRBD1. The germline gives CDR1 SEHNR, CDR2 FQNEAQ (reference sequence). There are 14 residues in the CDR3. The junction had 8 bases not matched to a gene; V was cut back by 1 base and J by 9 bases. The chain's CDR3 is CASSLGATGQAQYF. CDR3 nucleotides: TGTGCCAGCAGCTTAGGGGCAACTGGACAGGCCCAGTACTTC.

This clone was seen a few times. The chain uses TRBV28 and TRBJ2-1; maybe TRBD1 (6 bases). This CDR3 region has 13 residues. Trimming took 8 bases from V and 6 from J, leaving 14 bases between them. The germline CDR1 and CDR2 sequences are MDHEN and SYDVKM. Here the CDR3 reads CASGGPPLNEQFF. The CDR3 region has the DNA TGTGCCAGCGGGGGCCCCCCCCTCAATGAGCAGTTCTTC.

The CDR3 is CSAVHYEQYF. CDR3 in DNA: TGCAGTGCCGTTCACTACGAGCAGTACTTC. The chain combines TRBV20-1 with TRBJ2-7, with no clear D. CDR1 and CDR2 (germline): DFQATT, SNEGSKA (reference sequence). CDR3 length: 10 residues. Trimming left V 6 bases short and J 3 bases short, with 6 bases between.

V and J are TRBV28 and TRBJ2-7; D unresolved. The CDR3 is 11 amino acids. Germline V CDR1 and CDR2: MDHEN, SYDVKM. The V and J ends lost 5 bases and 5 bases respectively, with 7 bases between them. Written as DNA, the CDR3 is TGTGCCAGCAGTCTTACTAACGAGCAGTACTTC. Translating it yields CASSLTNEQYF. Supplemented by reference TRBV28 and TRBJ2-7, the full variable domain reads DVKVTQSSRYLVKRTGEKVFLECVQDMDHENMFWYRQDPGLGLRLIYFSYDVKMKEKGDIPEGYSVSREKKERFSLILESASTNQTSMYLCASSLTNEQYFGPGTRLTVT.

To note about this clone: A read error is possible here, since a much larger clone lies one base away. The chain employs TRBV30 and TRBJ2-7, with D perhaps matching TRBD1 or TRBD2 (5 bases each). Germline values: CDR1 GTSNPN, CDR2 SVGIG (reference sequence). The length of the CDR3 is 13 residues. Trimming removed 3 bases at V and 5 bases at J, with 14 bases between. This CDR3 reads CAWRRGRGDEQYF. CDR3 DNA sequence: TGTGCCTGGAGGAGGGGACGGGGCGACGAGCAGTACTTC.

The V gene is TRBV9, the J gene TRBJ1-1, with D perhaps matching TRBD1 (5 bases). In germline, CDR1 is SGDLS, CDR2 YYNGEE. Trimming removed 0 bases at V and 5 bases at J, with 11 bases between. The CDR3 runs to 14 residues. The CDR3 bases are TGTGCCAGCAGCGTAGAGGGCAGGGAAACTGAAGCTTTCTTT. It specifies CASSVEGRETEAFF.

V gene TRBV7-2 combines with J gene TRBJ2-7; 11 bases agree with TRBD2. The CDR3 contains 15 residues. Germline V gene sequence: CDR1 SGHTA, CDR2 FQGNSA. J gave up 2 bases and V 5 bases, and 5 bases lay outside the gene matches. This CDR3 reads CASSPLAGGPYEQYF. The CDR3 nucleotides are TGTGCCAGCAGCCCCCTAGCGGGGGGCCCCTACGAGCAGTACTTC.

The chain carries TRBV4-3 and TRBJ2-3; perhaps TRBD1 as D (6 bases). The CDR3 covers 15 residues. Germline V lookup: CDR1 LGHNA, CDR2 YSLEER. With 5 bases removed from V and 4 bases from J, the gap between germline ends came to 16 bases. CDR3: CASSARGLRADTQYF. For the CDR3, the DNA is TGCGCCAGCAGCGCCAGGGGATTGAGGGCAGATACGCAGTATTTT.

The chain carries TRBV5-1 and TRBJ1-1; no clear D. The V end was cut by 0 bases, the J end by 0 bases, with 9 bases between. There are 15 residues in the CDR3. Per the germline V gene, CDR1 is SGHRS and CDR2 is YFSETQ. CDR3 DNA: TGCGCCAGCAGCTTGGGGCAGCAAATGAACACTGAAGCTTTCTTT. It encodes CASSLGQQMNTEAFF.

The rearrangement links TRBV2 to TRBJ2-1; 8 nucleotides align to TRBD2. V lost 7 bases and J lost 9; bases outside the gene matches: 8. In germline, CDR1 is SNHLY, CDR2 FYNNEI. There are 13 residues in the CDR3. CDR3 loop: CASTGLGRGEQFF. The CDR3 DNA reads as TGTGCCAGCACGGGACTAGGACGTGGTGAGCAGTTCTTC.

This sequence joins TRBV7-9 and TRBJ2-5; 8 nucleotides line up with TRBD1. J gave up 3 bases and V 3 bases, and 3 bases lay outside the gene matches. The germline gives CDR1 SEHNR, CDR2 FQNEAQ (reference sequence). The CDR3 is 14 residues long. CDR3 coding DNA: TGTGCCAGCAGCTTGATGACAGGGGAAGAGACCCAGTACTTC. This sequence encodes CASSLMTGEETQYF.

This clone came up a few times. V gene TRBV6-1 combines with J gene TRBJ2-1, with 11 bases aligning to TRBD2. The germline V gene has CDR1 MNHNS and CDR2 SASEGT. V dropped 9 bases and J dropped 0; count of bases not matched to a gene: 1. This CDR3 is built from 14 residues. CDR3 region: CASGTSGSYNEQFF. The CDR3 nucleotides read TGTGCCAGTGGGACTAGCGGCTCCTACAATGAGCAGTTCTTC.

This clone was seen at least ten times. This chain uses TRBV30 with TRBJ2-3; D is uncertain. CDR1 is GTSNPN, CDR2 SVGIG, per germline (reference sequence). The CDR3 has 11 amino acids. Trimming stripped 5 bases from V and 6 bases from J, with 9 bases between. Written as DNA, the CDR3 is TGTGCCTGGGGGATTGCGGATACGCAGTATTTT. This translates into CAWGIADTQYF.